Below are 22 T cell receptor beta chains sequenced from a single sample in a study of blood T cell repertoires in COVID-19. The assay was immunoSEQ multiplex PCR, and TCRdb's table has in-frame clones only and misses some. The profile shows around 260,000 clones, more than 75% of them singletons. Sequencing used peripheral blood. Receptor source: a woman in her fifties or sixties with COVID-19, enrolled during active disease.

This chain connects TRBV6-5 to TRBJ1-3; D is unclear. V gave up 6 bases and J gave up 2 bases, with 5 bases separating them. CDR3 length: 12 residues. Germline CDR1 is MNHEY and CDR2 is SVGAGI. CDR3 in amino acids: CASRSAGNTIYF. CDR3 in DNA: TGTGCCAGCAGAAGCGCTGGAAACACCATATATTTT.

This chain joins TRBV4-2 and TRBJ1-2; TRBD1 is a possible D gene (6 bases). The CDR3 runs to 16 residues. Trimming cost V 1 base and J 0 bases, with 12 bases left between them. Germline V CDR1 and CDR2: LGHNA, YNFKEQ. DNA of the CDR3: TGTGCCAGCAGCCAAGCCCGGGGGGGCGCTAACTATGGCTACACCTTC. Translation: CASSQARGGANYGYTF.

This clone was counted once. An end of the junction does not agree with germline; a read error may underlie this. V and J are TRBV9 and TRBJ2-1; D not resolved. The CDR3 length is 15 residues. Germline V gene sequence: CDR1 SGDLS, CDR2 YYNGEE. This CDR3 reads CASSSSVSSYNERFF. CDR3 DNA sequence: TGTGCCAGCAGCTCAAGCGTCAGCTCCTACAATGAGCGGTTCTTC.

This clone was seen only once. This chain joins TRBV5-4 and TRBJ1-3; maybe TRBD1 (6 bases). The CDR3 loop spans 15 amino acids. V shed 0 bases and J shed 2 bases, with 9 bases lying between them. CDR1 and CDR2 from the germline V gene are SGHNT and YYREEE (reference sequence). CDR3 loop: CASSLGRGPGNTIYF. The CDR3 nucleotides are TGTGCCAGCAGCTTGGGCAGGGGCCCTGGAAACACCATATATTTT.

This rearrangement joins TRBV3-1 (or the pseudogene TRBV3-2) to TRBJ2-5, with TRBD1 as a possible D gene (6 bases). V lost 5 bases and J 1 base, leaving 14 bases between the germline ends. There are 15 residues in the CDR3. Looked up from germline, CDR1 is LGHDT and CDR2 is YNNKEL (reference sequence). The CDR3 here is CASSTPDRVQETQYF. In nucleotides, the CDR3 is TGTGCCAGCAGCACCCCGGACAGAGTCCAAGAGACCCAGTACTTC.

CDR3 in DNA: TGTGCCAGTACCAAGACAGAAGGGTATGGCTACACCTTC. This encodes CASTKTEGYGYTF. The chain carries TRBV19 and TRBJ1-2; D is perhaps TRBD1 (5 bases). V dropped 7 bases and J dropped 5 bases, with 14 bases sitting between them. The CDR3 is made up of 13 amino acids. Germline CDR1 LNHDA, CDR2 SQIVND (reference sequence).

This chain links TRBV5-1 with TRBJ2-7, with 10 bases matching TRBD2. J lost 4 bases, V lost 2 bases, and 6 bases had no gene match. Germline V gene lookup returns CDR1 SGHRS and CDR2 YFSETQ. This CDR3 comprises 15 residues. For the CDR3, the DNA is TGCGCCAGCAGCTTCCCACCTAGCGGGAGTTACGAGCAGTACTTC. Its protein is CASSFPPSGSYEQYF.

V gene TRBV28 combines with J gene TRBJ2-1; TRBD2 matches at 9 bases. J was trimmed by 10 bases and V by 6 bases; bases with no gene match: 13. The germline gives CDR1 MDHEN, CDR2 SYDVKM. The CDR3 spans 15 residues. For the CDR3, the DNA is TGTGCCAGCAGATGGCCTAGCGGGACGGTAGACGAGCAGTTCTTC. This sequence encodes CASRWPSGTVDEQFF.

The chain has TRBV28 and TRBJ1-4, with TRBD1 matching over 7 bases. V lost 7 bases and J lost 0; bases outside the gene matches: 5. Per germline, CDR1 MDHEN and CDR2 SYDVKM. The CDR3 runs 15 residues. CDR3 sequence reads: CASKIQGTTNEKLFF. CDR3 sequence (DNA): TGTGCCAGCAAAATACAGGGGACAACTAATGAAAAACTGTTTTTT.

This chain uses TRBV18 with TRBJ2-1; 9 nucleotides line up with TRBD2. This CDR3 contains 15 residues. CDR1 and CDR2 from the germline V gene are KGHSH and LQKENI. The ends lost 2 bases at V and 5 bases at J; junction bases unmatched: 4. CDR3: CASSPALAGHNEQFF. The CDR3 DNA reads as TGTGCCAGCTCACCAGCCCTAGCGGGACACAATGAGCAGTTCTTC.

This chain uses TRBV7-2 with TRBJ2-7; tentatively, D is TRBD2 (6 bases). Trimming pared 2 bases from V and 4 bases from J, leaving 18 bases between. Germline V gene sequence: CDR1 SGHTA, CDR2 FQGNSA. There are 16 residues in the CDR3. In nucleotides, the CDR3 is TGTGCCAGCAGCTTAAGGAACGGGAGAACGGCTTACGAGCAGTACTTC. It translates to CASSLRNGRTAYEQYF.

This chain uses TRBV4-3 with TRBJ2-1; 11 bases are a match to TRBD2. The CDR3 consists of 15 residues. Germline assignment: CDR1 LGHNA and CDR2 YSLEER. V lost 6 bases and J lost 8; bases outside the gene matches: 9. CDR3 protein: CASRDLAGGRDEQFF. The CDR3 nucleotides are TGCGCCAGCAGAGATCTAGCGGGAGGCCGGGATGAGCAGTTCTTC.

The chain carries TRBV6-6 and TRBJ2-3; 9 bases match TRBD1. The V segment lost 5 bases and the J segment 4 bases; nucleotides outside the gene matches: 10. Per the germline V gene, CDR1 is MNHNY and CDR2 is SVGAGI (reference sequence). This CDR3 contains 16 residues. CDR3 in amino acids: CASSKLGTGKADTQYF. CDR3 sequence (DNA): TGTGCCAGCAGTAAACTCGGGACAGGGAAAGCAGATACGCAGTATTTT.

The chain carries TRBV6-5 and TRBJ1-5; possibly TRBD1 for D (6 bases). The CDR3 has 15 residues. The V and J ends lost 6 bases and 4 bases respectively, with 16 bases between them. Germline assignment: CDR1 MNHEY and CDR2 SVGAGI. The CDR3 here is CASRRTGTSNQPQHF. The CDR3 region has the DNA TGTGCCAGCAGACGCACCGGGACATCGAATCAGCCCCAGCATTTT.

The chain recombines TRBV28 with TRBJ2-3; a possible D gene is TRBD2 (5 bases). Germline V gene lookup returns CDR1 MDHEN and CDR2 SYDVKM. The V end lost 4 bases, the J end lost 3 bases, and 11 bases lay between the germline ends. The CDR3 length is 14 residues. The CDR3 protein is CASSSRGSTDTQYF. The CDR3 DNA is TGTGCCAGCAGTTCCCGGGGATCTACAGATACGCAGTATTTT.

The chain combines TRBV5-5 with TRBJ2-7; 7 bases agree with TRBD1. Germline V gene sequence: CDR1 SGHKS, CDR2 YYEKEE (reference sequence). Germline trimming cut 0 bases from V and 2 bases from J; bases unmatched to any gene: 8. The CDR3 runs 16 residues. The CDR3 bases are TGTGCCAGCAGCTTGGCCCCACAGGGGACAACCTACGAGCAGTACTTC. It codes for CASSLAPQGTTYEQYF. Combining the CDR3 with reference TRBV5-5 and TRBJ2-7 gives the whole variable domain DAGVTQSPTHLIKTRGQQVTLRCSPISGHKSVSWYQQVLGQGPQFIFQYYEKEERGRGNFPDRFSARQFPNYSSELNVNALLLGDSALYLCASSLAPQGTTYEQYFGPGTRLTVT.

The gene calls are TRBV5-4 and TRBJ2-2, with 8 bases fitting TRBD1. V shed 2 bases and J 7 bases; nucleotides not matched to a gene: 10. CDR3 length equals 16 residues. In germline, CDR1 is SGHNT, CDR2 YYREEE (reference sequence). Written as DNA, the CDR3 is TGTGCCAGCAGCTTACCAGGGGGCAGTTCGTACGGGGAGCTGTTTTTT. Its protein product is CASSLPGGSSYGELFF.

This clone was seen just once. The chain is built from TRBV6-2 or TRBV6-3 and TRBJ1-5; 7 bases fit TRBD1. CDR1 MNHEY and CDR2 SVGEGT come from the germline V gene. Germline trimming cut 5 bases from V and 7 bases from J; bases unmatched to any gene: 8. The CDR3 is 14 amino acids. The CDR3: CASSQRTGLQPQHF. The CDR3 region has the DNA TGTGCCAGCAGTCAGCGGACAGGACTACAGCCCCAGCATTTT.

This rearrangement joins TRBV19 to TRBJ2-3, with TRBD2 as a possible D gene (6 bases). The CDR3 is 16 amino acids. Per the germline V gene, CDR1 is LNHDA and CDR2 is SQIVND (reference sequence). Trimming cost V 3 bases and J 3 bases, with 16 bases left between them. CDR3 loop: CASSIAGTGGTDTQYF. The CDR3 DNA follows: TGTGCCAGTAGTATCGCCGGGACTGGAGGGACAGATACGCAGTATTTT. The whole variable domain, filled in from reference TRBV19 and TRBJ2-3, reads DGGITQSPKYLFRKEGQNVTLSCEQNLNHDAMYWYRQDPGQGLRLIYYSQIVNDFQKGDIAEGYSVSREKKESFPLTVTSAQKNPTAFYLCASSIAGTGGTDTQYFGPGTRLTVL.

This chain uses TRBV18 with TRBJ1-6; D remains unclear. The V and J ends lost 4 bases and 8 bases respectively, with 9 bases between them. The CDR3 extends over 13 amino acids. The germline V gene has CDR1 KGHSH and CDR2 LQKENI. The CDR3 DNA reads TGTGCCAGCTCACAGGAGGTGGATTCACCCCTCCACTTT. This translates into CASSQEVDSPLHF.

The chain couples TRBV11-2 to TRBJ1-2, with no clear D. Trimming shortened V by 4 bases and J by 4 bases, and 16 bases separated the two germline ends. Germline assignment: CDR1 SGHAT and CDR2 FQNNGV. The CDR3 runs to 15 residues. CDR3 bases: TGTGCCAGCAGCTCCGAGGGCCTTATAGGCTATGGCTACACCTTC. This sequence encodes CASSSEGLIGYGYTF.

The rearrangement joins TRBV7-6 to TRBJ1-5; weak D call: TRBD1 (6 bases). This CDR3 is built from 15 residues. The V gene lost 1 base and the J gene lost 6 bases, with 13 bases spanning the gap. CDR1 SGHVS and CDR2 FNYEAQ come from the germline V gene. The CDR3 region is CASSLVGGGSQPQHF. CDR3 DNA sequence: TGTGCCAGCAGCTTAGTCGGGGGCGGGAGTCAGCCCCAGCATTTT.